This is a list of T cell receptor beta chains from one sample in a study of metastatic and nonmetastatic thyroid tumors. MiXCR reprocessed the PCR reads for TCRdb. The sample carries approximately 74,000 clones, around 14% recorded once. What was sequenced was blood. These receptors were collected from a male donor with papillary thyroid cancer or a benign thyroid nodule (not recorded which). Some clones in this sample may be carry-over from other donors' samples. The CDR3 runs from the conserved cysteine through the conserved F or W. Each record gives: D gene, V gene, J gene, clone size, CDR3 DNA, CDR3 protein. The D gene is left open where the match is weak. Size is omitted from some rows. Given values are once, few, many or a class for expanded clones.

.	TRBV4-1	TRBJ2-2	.	TGCGCCAGCATCCCCCTGCGGGGGCTGAGCACCGGGGAGCTGTTTTTT	CASIPLRGLSTGELFF
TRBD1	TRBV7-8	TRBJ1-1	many	TGTGCCAGCAGCGATAGCGTCAGGGGGCGAATATTAAACACTGAAGCTTTCTTT	CASSDSVRGRILNTEAFF
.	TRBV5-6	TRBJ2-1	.	TGTGCCAGCAGCTTGTCAGTCACCACCCTCAATGAGCAGTTATTC	CASSLSVTTLNEQLF
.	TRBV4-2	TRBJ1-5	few	TGTGCCAGCAGCCAAGATCAGGATCAGCCCCAGCATTTT	CASSQDQDQPQHF
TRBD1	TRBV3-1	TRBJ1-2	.	TGTGCCAGCAGCCCTTTATCGGGACAGGTCATCTATGGCTACACCTTC	CASSPLSGQVIYGYTF
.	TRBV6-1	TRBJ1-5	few	TGTGCCAGCAGAAAGGGATCTCAGCCACAGCATTTT	CASRKGSQPQHF
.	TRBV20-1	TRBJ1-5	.	TGCAGTGCTAAAGCCACGACGTGCTATAGCAATCAGCCCCAGCATTTT	CSAKATTCYSNQPQHF
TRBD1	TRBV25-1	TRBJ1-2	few	TGTGCCAGCAGTGAATTGGGGACAGCTAACTATGGCTACACCTTC	CASSELGTANYGYTF
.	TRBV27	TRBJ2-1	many	TGTGCCAGTAGAAGGAACAATGAGCAGTTCTTC	CASRRNNEQFF
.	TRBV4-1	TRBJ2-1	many	TGCGCCAGCAGCCAAGGGGGACCGACTAATGAGCAGTTCTTC	CASSQGGPTNEQFF
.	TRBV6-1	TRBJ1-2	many	TGTGCCAGCTTTAGGGAAGGGGTAGGTGGCTACACCTTC	CASFREGVGGYTF
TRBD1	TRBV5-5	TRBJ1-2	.	TGTGCCAGCAGCCTGACGGGGACAGCAACACCGACCTTC	CASSLTGTATPTF
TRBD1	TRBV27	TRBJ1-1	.	TGTGCCAGCAGTGCGCAGGGGGGGGACACTGAAGCTTTCTTT	CASSAQGGDTEAFF
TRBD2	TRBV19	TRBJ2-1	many	TGTGCCAGTAGTATCTTGGCGGGAGCCGACGATGAGCAGTTCTTC	CASSILAGADDEQFF
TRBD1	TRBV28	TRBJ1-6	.	TGTGCCAGCAGCGACTCGGGACAGTTGAATTCACCCCTCCACTTT	CASSDSGQLNSPLHF
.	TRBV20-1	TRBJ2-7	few	TGCAGTGCTTGGTTACAGAGTTACGAGCAGTACTTC	CSAWLQSYEQYF
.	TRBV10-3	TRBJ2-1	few	TGTGCCATCAGTTTGTGTAGACAGGCATACGAGCAGTTCTTC	CAISLCRQAYEQFF